These 22 T cell receptor beta chains were all obtained from the same sample, sequenced in a study of cytomegalovirus exposure and HLA in healthy donors. Using immunoSEQ multiplex PCR, the repertoire was profiled, and TCRdb retains in-frame clones only, with some absent. This table holds 200,000 or so clones, about nine tenths found once. The sample consisted of PBMCs. All receptors come from a young woman in good health and CMV-seropositive.

The rearrangement links TRBV7-8 to TRBJ1-1, with TRBD1 matching 8 bases. The V and J ends lost 5 bases and 2 bases, in that order; junction bases with no gene match: 4. There are 14 residues in the CDR3. Germline V lookup: CDR1 SGHVS, CDR2 FQNEAQ. The CDR3 reads CASSPDRVNTEAFF. CDR3 coding DNA: TGTGCCAGCAGCCCGGACAGGGTTAACACTGAAGCTTTCTTT.

V usage is TRBV28 and J usage is TRBJ2-1; no definite D call. CDR1 and CDR2 from the germline V gene are MDHEN and SYDVKM. This CDR3 region has 14 residues. The V end was cut by 1 base, the J end by 8 bases, with 12 bases between. CDR3 nucleotides: TGTGCCAGCAGTTTATCGGCCCGAAGCGATGAGCAGTTCTTC. Translation: CASSLSARSDEQFF.

CDR3 nucleotide sequence: TGTGCCAGCAGTCACAATCAGGGTGAGCAGTTCTTC. Protein sequence: CASSHNQGEQFF. The chain uses TRBV6-5 and TRBJ2-1, with a possible D match to TRBD1 (5 bases). CDR1 and CDR2 (germline): MNHEY, SVGAGI. The CDR3 runs to 12 residues. Trimming took off 5 bases at V and 9 bases at J, with 11 bases between the two ends.

The chain recombines TRBV7-9 with TRBJ2-3; 12 bases map to TRBD2. This CDR3 spans 17 amino acids. CDR1 and CDR2 from the germline V gene are SEHNR and FQNEAQ (reference sequence). Trimming took 5 bases from V and 4 from J; bases not matched to a gene: 10. The CDR3 nucleotides read TGTGCCAGCAGCCCCTTCCGACTAGCGGGAGTAGCAGATACGCAGTATTTT. It codes for CASSPFRLAGVADTQYF.

V usage is TRBV2 and J usage is TRBJ1-2; tentative D call: TRBD1 (6 bases). CDR1 and CDR2 (germline): SNHLY, FYNNEI. The CDR3 consists of 14 residues. V was clipped by 9 bases and J by 8 bases, with 22 bases between them. The CDR3 protein is CARGGAQRAGGYTF. The CDR3 DNA follows: TGTGCCAGAGGGGGGGCCCAACGAGCGGGAGGCTACACCTTC.

The chain combines TRBV5-4 with TRBJ2-5; 7 bases agree with TRBD2. The CDR3 has 14 amino acids. Per germline, CDR1 SGHNT and CDR2 YYREEE (reference sequence). Trimming cost V 7 bases and J 1 base; bases outside gene matches: 7. The CDR3 region has the DNA TGTGCCAGCCGGGGGGACGGCCCCCAAGAGACCCAGTACTTC. Its translation: CASRGDGPQETQYF.

The chain joins TRBV27 to TRBJ1-2; D uncertain. Per the germline V gene, CDR1 is MNHEY and CDR2 is SMNVEV (reference sequence). The CDR3 length is 13 residues. V was trimmed by 3 bases and J by 8 bases, leaving 13 bases between them. The DNA of the CDR3 is TGTGCCAGCAGTTTCTCGAGGGTAAACGGCTACACCTTC. Amino acid sequence: CASSFSRVNGYTF.

This rearrangement joins TRBV6-1 to TRBJ2-5; the match to TRBD1 covers 10 bases. Germline V gene data show CDR1 as MNHNS and CDR2 as SASEGT. With 6 bases clipped from V and 4 bases from J, the junction kept 2 bases outside the gene matches. This CDR3 has 13 amino acids. Here the CDR3 DNA reads TGTGCCAGCAGGGGACAGGGGCGAGAGACCCAGTACTTC. Encoded protein: CASRGQGRETQYF.

The V and J genes are TRBV5-4 and TRBJ1-1; TRBD1 is a possible D gene (6 bases). CDR1 is SGHNT, CDR2 YYREEE, per germline (reference sequence). The ends were cut back, 3 bases at V and 6 bases at J, with 15 bases in the middle. The CDR3 sequence is 14 residues long. The CDR3 nucleotides read TGTGCCAGCAGCTGGCAGGGGCTTACCGCTGAAGCTTTCTTT. This gives the protein CASSWQGLTAEAFF.

This clone has just a few counts. The V call is TRBV16, the J call TRBJ1-2; unclear D gene. CDR1 is KGHSY and CDR2 is FQNENV in the germline V gene. The V and J ends lost 0 bases and 4 bases respectively, with 3 bases between them. The CDR3 is 12 amino acids. Here the CDR3 DNA reads TGTGCCAGCAGCCAATCCGGCTATGGCTACACCTTC. This sequence encodes CASSQSGYGYTF.

This rearrangement joins TRBV6-1 to TRBJ2-7; D perhaps matches TRBD1 (6 bases). With 6 bases removed from V and 2 bases from J, the gap between germline ends came to 14 bases. The germline gives CDR1 MNHNS, CDR2 SASEGT. CDR3 length equals 14 residues. The CDR3 DNA follows: TGTGCCAGCAGCACCGACAGGCGGCCCTACGAGCAGTACTTC. Translation gives CASSTDRRPYEQYF.

The V and J genes are TRBV4-1 and TRBJ2-2, with D possibly matching TRBD2 (5 bases). The germline V and J ends were trimmed by 0 bases and 7 bases, with 6 bases remaining between them. This CDR3 has 13 amino acids. Germline V CDR1 and CDR2: MGHRA, YSYEKL. In DNA form, the CDR3 reads TGCGCCAGCAGCCAAGACGGGATCGGGGAGCTGTTTTTT. Translating it yields CASSQDGIGELFF.

Details on this clone: At one of its ends the junction is not consistent with the germline gene, which may arise from a read error. The chain combines TRBV7-3 with TRBJ2-1; D is undetermined. The CDR3 consists of 11 residues. Per germline, CDR1 SGHTA and CDR2 FQGTGA. This chain's CDR3 is CASSPYNEQFF. CDR3 DNA: TGTGCCAGCAGCCCCTATAATGAGCAGTTCTTC.

The chain couples TRBV6-1 to TRBJ2-7; TRBD2 might be the D (6 bases). Germline V gene lookup returns CDR1 MNHNS and CDR2 SASEGT. The V end lost 6 bases, the J end lost 7 bases, and 19 bases lay between the germline ends. This CDR3 contains 14 residues. The CDR3 sequence: CASRDPGGGYEQYF. In nucleotides, the CDR3 is TGTGCCAGCAGAGACCCGGGTGGGGGGTATGAGCAGTACTTC.

The chain carries TRBV7-9 and TRBJ2-1; maybe TRBD2 (6 bases). Trimming cost V 5 bases and J 3 bases, with 11 bases left between them. The CDR3 length is 14 residues. Germline V gene data show CDR1 as SEHNR and CDR2 as FQNEAQ (reference sequence). The CDR3 DNA follows: TGTGCCAGCAGCGCGACGACTAGCTACAATGAGCAGTTCTTC. Translated: CASSATTSYNEQFF.

The chain has TRBV27 and TRBJ2-2; TRBD2 might be the D (6 bases). Germline values: CDR1 MNHEY, CDR2 SMNVEV (reference sequence). With 5 bases removed from V and 8 bases from J, the gap between germline ends came to 21 bases. The CDR3 has 16 residues. CDR3 in DNA: TGTGCCAGCAGTCCCGGGGGTCCGGCCCCGGGGGGGGAGCTGTTTTTT. This sequence encodes CASSPGGPAPGGELFF.

This clone has a single count. V gene TRBV27 combines with J gene TRBJ2-6; D unresolved. The CDR3 spans 13 residues. Trimming took 7 bases from V and 0 from J, leaving 4 bases between them. Germline assignment: CDR1 MNHEY and CDR2 SMNVEV (reference sequence). The CDR3 DNA follows: TGTGCCAGCACCAACTCTGGGGCCAACGTCCTGACTTTC. Protein: CASTNSGANVLTF.

The rearrangement links TRBV15 to TRBJ2-5; 7 nucleotides line up with TRBD1. The CDR3 contains 13 residues. The germline V gene encodes CDR1 LNHNV and CDR2 YYDKDF (reference sequence). With V trimmed by 5 bases and J by 5 bases, 5 bases remained unmatched. CDR3 sequence reads: CATSRRGKETQYF. CDR3 bases: TGTGCCACCAGCCGCAGGGGGAAGGAGACCCAGTACTTC.

CDR3 DNA: TGTGCCAGCAGTGTGGGGGCGTCTAACTATGGCTACACCTTC. Encoded protein: CASSVGASNYGYTF. The J gene is TRBJ1-2, the V gene TRBV2; the D gene is possibly TRBD1 (6 bases). V was shortened by 4 bases and J by 0 bases, with 9 bases between the two germline ends. The CDR3 covers 14 residues. The germline V gene has CDR1 SNHLY and CDR2 FYNNEI.

V gene TRBV4-1 combines with J gene TRBJ2-4; 11 positions agree with TRBD2. Germline CDR1 is MGHRA and CDR2 is YSYEKL. The ends lost 2 bases at V and 7 bases at J; junction bases unmatched: 7. The CDR3 is 16 amino acids. Here the CDR3 reads CASSQPTSGSWNIQYF. The CDR3 DNA follows: TGCGCCAGCAGCCAACCCACTAGCGGGAGTTGGAACATTCAGTACTTC.

This clone was observed a handful of times. This chain connects TRBV6-1 to TRBJ2-3; 7 nucleotides align to TRBD2. Trimming took 4 bases from V and 3 from J; bases not matched to a gene: 4. CDR1 is MNHNS and CDR2 is SASEGT in the germline V gene. This CDR3 region has 14 residues. The CDR3 protein is CASSGWEGTDTQYF. As DNA, the CDR3 is TGTGCCAGCAGTGGGTGGGAGGGGACAGATACGCAGTATTTT.

The chain has TRBV2 and TRBJ2-5; D might be TRBD1 (5 bases). There are 16 residues in the CDR3. The V gene's germline CDR1 is SNHLY and CDR2 FYNNEI. Between the trimmed V and J ends, which lost 3 bases and 5 bases, there was a span of 19 bases. CDR3 coding DNA: TGTGCCAGCAGTGAGGGGCCCCTCTCTTTGCTGGAGACCCAGTACTTC. Translation gives CASSEGPLSLLETQYF.